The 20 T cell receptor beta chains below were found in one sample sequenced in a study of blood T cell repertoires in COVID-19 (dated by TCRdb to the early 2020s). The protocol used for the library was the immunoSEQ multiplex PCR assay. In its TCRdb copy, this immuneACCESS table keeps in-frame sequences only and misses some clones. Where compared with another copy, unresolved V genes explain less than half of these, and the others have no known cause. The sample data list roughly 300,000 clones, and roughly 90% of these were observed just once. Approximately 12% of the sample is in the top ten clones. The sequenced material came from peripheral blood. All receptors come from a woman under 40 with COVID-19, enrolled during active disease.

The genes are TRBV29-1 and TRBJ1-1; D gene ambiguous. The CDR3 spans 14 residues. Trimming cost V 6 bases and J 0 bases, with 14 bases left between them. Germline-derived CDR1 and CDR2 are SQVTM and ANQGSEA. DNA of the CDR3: TGCAGCGTCCGGACGGGGATCTTGAACACTGAAGCTTTCTTT. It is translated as CSVRTGILNTEAFF.

The DNA for the CDR3 is TGTGCCAGTAGTAGCGGGACCCTTAGCACAGATACGCAGTATTTT. Its translation: CASSSGTLSTDTQYF. The rearrangement uses TRBV19 and TRBJ2-3, with D tentatively TRBD2 (6 bases). Trimming removed 4 bases at V and 0 bases at J, with 11 bases between. From germline, CDR1 is LNHDA and CDR2 SQIVND (reference sequence). The length of the CDR3 is 15 residues.

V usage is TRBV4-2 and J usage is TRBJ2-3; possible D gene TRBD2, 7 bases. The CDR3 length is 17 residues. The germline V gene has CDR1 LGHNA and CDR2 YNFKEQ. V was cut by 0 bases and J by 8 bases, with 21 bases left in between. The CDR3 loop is CASSQEGTRGAGGTQYF. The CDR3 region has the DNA TGTGCCAGCAGCCAAGAAGGAACACGGGGGGCCGGGGGTACGCAGTATTTT.

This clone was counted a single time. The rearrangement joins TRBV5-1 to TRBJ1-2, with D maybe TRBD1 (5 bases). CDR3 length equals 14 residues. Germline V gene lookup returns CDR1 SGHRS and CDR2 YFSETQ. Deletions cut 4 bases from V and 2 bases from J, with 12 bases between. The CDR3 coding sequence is TGCGCCAGCAGCCGGGGGGTTCAGAACTATGGCTACACCTTC. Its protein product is CASSRGVQNYGYTF.

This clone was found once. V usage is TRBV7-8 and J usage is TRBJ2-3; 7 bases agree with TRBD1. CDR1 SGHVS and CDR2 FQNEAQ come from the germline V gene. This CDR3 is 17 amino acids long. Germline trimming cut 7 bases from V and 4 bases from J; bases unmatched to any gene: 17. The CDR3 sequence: CASILTGETVRSDTQYF. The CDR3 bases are TGTGCCAGCATTCTAACAGGGGAGACTGTCCGTTCAGATACGCAGTATTTT. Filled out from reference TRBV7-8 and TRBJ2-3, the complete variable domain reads GAGVSQSPRYKVAKRGQDVALRCDPISGHVSLFWYQQALGQGPEFLTYFQNEAQLDKSGLPSDRFFAERPEGSVSTLKIQRTQQEDSAVYLCASILTGETVRSDTQYFGPGTRLTVL.

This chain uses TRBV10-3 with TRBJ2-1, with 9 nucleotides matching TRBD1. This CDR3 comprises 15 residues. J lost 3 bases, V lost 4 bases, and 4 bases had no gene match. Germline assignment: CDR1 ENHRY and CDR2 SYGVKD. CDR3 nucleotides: TGTGCCATCAGTGGAGGACAGGGGATCTACAATGAGCAGTTCTTC. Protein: CAISGGQGIYNEQFF.

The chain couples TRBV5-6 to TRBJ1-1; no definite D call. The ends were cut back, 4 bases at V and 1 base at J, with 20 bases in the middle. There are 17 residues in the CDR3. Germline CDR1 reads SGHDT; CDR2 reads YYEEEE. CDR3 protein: CASSHDPMGPQNTEAFF. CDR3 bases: TGTGCCAGCAGCCACGACCCAATGGGCCCCCAGAACACTGAAGCTTTCTTT.

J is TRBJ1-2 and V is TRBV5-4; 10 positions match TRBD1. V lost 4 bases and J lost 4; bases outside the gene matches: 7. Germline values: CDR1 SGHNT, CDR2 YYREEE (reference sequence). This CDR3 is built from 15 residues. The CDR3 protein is CASSLPTGGAYGYTF. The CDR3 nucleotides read TGTGCCAGCAGCCTACCGACAGGGGGCGCCTATGGCTACACCTTC.

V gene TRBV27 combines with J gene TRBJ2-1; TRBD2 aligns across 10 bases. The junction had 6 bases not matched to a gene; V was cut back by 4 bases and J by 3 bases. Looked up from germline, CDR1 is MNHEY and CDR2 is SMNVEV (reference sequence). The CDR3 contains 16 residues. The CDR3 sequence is CASSYGSGGFYNEQFF. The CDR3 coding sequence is TGTGCCAGCAGTTATGGTAGCGGGGGGTTCTACAATGAGCAGTTCTTC.

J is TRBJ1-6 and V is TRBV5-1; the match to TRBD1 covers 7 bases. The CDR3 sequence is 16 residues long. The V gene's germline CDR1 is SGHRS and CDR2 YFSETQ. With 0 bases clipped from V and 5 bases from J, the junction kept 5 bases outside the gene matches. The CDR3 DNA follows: TGCGCCAGCAGCTTGGGAGGGGGCAGGGATAATTCACCCCTCCACTTT. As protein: CASSLGGGRDNSPLHF.

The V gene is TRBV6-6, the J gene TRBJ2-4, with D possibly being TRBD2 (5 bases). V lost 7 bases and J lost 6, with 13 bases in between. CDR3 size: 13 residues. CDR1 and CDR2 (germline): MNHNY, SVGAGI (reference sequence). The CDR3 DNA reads TGTGCCAGCACCCCCATAGAGGGAAACATTCAGTACTTC. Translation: CASTPIEGNIQYF.

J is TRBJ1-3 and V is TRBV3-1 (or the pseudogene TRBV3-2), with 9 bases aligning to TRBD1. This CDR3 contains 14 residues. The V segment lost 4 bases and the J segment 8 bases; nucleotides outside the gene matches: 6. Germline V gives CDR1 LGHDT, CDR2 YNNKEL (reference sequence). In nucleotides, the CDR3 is TGTGCCAGCAGCCCCTACGACAGGGGGGACACCATATATTTT. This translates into CASSPYDRGDTIYF.

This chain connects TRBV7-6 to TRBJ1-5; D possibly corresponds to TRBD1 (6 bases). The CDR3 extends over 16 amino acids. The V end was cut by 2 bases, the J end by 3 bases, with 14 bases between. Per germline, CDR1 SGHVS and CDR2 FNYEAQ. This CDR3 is CASSLLGGNNNQPQHF. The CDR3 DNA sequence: TGTGCCAGCAGCTTATTAGGGGGAAATAACAATCAGCCCCAGCATTTT.

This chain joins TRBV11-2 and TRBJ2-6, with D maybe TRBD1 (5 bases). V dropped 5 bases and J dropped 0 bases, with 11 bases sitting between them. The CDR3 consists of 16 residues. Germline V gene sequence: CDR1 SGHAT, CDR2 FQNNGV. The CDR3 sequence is CASSQTVFSGANVLTF. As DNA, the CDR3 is TGTGCCAGCAGCCAGACAGTTTTCTCTGGGGCCAACGTCCTGACTTTC.

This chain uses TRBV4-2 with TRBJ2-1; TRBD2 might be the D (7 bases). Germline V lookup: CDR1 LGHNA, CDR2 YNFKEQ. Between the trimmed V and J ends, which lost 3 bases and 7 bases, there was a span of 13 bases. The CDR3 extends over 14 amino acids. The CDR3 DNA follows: TGTGCCAGCAGCCAGGGGGGGGGCCGTAATGAGCAGTTCTTC. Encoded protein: CASSQGGGRNEQFF.

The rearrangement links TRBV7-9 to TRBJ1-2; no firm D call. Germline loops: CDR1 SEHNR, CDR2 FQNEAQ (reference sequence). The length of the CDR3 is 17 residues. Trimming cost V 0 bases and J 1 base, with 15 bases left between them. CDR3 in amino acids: CASSLAVGTENNYGYTF. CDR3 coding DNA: TGTGCCAGCAGCTTAGCGGTAGGAACAGAGAATAACTATGGCTACACCTTC.

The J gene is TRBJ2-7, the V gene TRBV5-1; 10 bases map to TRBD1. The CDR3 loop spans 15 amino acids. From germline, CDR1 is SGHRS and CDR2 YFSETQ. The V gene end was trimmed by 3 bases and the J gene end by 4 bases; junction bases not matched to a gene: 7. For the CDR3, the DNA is TGCGCCAGCAGCTCGACAGGGGGCGATTGGTACGAGCAGTACTTC. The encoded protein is CASSSTGGDWYEQYF.

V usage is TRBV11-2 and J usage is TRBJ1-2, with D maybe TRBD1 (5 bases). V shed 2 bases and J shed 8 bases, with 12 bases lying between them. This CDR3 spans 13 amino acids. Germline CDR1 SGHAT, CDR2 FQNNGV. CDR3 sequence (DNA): TGTGCCAGCAGCTTAACTGGGGCGCCCGGCTACACCTTC. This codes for CASSLTGAPGYTF.

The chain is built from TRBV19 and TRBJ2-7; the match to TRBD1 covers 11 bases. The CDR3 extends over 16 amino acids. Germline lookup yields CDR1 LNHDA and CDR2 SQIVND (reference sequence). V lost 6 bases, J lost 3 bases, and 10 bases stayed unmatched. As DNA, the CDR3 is TGTGCCAGTAGCCATGTCGGACAGGGGGCTGACTACGAGCAGTACTTC. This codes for CASSHVGQGADYEQYF.

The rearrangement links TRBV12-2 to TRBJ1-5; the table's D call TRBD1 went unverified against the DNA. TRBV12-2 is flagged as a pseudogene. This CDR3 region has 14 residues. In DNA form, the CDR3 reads TGTGCAACTCCCCAACGGACAGGGAATCAGCCCCAGCATTTT. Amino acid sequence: CATPQRTGNQPQHF.